This entry concerns a single T cell receptor (beta chain). As yet, its antigen is unknown. The authors ran the immunoSEQ assay, v3.0, at survey level. Profiling relied on immunoSEQ multiplex PCR, and the TCRdb table lists in-frame clones only, not all of them. In the table there are under 20,000 clones, approximately 79% of which are singletons. V was pared by 0 bases and J by 8 bases, with 8 bases of the junction left unmatched. The CDR3 runs to 15 residues. CDR1 SGHDT and CDR2 YYEEEE come from the germline V gene. This entry is derived from a study of long-term antiretroviral therapy in people with HIV. Looking at the study overall: There is a gap of about a decade between the earliest samples and the later 2015 immediate-ART recommendation. Study results and caveats: Upon ART, diversity increased but remained lower than transplant donor controls. CDR3 length ranges were narrower in HIV repertoires than in controls. Clonal expansions arising prior to ART prevailed in the repertoire at every time point.

This clonotype originated in a man in his late teens or twenties with HIV. V is TRBV5-6 and J is TRBJ2-4, with TRBD2 matching 7 bases. The sequenced sample was unsorted PBMCs, obtained at the start of antiretroviral therapy, before treatment. The CDR3 coding sequence is TGTGCCAGCAGCTTGGTTAGCGGGCCGCTTGACATTCAGTACTTC. Translating it yields CASSLVSGPLDIQYF. Variable domain in full (rest from reference TRBV5-6 and TRBJ2-4): DAGVTQSPTHLIKTRGQQVTLRCSPKSGHDTVSWYQQALGQGPQFIFQYYEEEERQRGNFPDRFSGHQFPNYSSELNVNALLLGDSALYLCASSLVSGPLDIQYFGAGTRLSVL.